The 9 T cell receptor beta chains below all came from one sample that was sequenced in a study of monozygotic twins with inflammatory bowel disease (dated by TCRdb to between 2017 and 2020). Library preparation employed 5' RACE. Sequencer: Illumina HiSeq 2500. TCRdb reanalyzed the reads, keeping one entry per CDR3 protein sequence and omitting DNA. The sample table gives 440,000 or so distinct CDR3 sequences. The ten largest clones take up 2% to 3% of the sample. The sample consisted of blood. All receptors derive from a human donor with ulcerative colitis or Crohn's disease, or a healthy co-twin of an affected twin (not recorded which).

V usage is TRBV5-1 and J usage is TRBJ1-2; checking the TCRdb D call of TRBD1 is not possible without DNA. Germline V gene data show CDR1 as SGHRS and CDR2 as YFSETQ. This CDR3 has 13 residues. The CDR3 here is CASTFGTGFSYTF.

This chain connects TRBV4-2 to TRBJ2-7; TCRdb's D call of TRBD1 is untestable without DNA. The germline gives CDR1 LGHNA, CDR2 YNFKEQ. The CDR3 has 15 amino acids. CDR3: CASSRRTGGSYEQYF.

V gene TRBV19 combines with J gene TRBJ1-2. Germline CDR1 and CDR2: LNHDA and SQIVND (reference sequence). The CDR3 consists of 19 residues. CDR3: CASSIDLSGWTPGGGGYTF.

The CDR3 region is CASSLLTNSPLHF. The gene calls are TRBV5-6 and TRBJ1-6. CDR1 SGHDT and CDR2 YYEEEE come from the germline V gene. The CDR3 spans 13 residues.

This chain links TRBV20-1 with TRBJ1-2; TCRdb selects TRBD1, and the lack of DNA leaves this call unchecked. The CDR3 consists of 14 residues. Germline V gene sequence: CDR1 DFQATT, CDR2 SNEGSKA (reference sequence). The CDR3 reads CSARTPTGDYGYTF.

The V and J genes are TRBV27 and TRBJ2-7; TCRdb's D call, TRBD1, is unchecked because there is no DNA. Germline CDR1 MNHEY, CDR2 SMNVEV (reference sequence). The CDR3 contains 13 residues. This chain's CDR3 is CASRGGSYEEQYF.

CDR3 residues: CAIRPGTGDYGYTF. V and J are TRBV10-3 and TRBJ1-2; the TRBD1 assignment by TCRdb is unverifiable without DNA. The CDR3 sequence is 14 residues long. Germline CDR1 ENHRY, CDR2 SYGVKD.

The V and J genes are TRBV5-1 and TRBJ2-3; TCRdb picks TRBD1, but there is no DNA to check that call. The V gene's germline CDR1 is SGHRS and CDR2 YFSETQ. The CDR3 has 13 amino acids. The CDR3 region is CASREGTADTQYF.

This rearrangement joins TRBV6-2 or TRBV6-3 to TRBJ2-3; the D call from TCRdb, TRBD2, cannot be confirmed without DNA. This CDR3 is 17 amino acids long. The germline gives CDR1 MNHEY, CDR2 SVGEGT. CDR3 protein: CASSNAGTSGRTDTQYF.